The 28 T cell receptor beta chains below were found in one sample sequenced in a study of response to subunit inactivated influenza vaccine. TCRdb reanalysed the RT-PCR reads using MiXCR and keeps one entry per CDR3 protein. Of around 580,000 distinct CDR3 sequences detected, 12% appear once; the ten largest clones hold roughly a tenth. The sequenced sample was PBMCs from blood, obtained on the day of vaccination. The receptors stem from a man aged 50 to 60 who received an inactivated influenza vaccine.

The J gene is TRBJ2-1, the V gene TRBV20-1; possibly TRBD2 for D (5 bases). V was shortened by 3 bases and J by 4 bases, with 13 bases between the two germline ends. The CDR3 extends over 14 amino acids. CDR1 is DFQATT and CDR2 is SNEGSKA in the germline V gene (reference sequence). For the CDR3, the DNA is TGCAGTGCTAGCCTAGCCCCGACATACAATGAGCAGTTCTTC. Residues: CSASLAPTYNEQFF.

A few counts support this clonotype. CDR3 sequence reads: CATSGRLENEQFF. The CDR3 nucleotides are TGTGCCACTAGCGGGAGATTGGAGAATGAGCAGTTCTTC. The V call is TRBV7-9, the J call TRBJ2-1; 10 positions agree with TRBD2. V was clipped by 10 bases and J by 7 bases; unmatched bases: 7. Germline V gene sequence: CDR1 SEHNR, CDR2 FQNEAQ (reference sequence). CDR3 length: 13 residues.

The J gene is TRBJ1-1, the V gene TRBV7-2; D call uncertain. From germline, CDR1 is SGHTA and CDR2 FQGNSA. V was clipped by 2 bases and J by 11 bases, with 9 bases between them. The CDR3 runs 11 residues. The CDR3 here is CASSLWEGAFF. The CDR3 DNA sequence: TGTGCCAGCAGCTTATGGGAGGGTGCTTTCTTT.

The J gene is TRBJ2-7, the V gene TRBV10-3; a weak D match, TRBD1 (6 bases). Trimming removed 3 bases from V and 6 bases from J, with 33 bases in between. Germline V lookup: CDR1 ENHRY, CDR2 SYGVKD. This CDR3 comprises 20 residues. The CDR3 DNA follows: TGTGCCATCAGTGACCTCAGAGTTATACTTACCGGGACATCCGTCTTCGAGCAGTACTTC. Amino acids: CAISDLRVILTGTSVFEQYF.

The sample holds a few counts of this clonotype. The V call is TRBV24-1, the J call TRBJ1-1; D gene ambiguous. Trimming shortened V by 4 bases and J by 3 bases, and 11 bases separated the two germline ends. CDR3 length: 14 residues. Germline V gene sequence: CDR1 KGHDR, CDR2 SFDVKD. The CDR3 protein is CATSEPGRDTEAFF. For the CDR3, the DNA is TGTGCCACCAGTGAGCCGGGTAGAGACACTGAAGCTTTCTTT.

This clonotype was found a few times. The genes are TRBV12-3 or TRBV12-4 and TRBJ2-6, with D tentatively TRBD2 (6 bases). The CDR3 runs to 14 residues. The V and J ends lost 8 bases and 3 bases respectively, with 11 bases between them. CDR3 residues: CASLRRGGANVLTF. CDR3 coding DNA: TGTGCCAGCCTCCGGAGGGGTGGGGCCAACGTCCTGACTTTC.

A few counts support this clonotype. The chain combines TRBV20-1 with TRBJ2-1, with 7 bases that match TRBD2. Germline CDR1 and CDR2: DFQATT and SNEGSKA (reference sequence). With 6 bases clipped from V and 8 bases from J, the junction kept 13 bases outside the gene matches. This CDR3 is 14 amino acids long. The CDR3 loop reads CSATAGRGWHEQFF. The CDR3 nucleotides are TGCAGTGCCACAGCGGGGCGGGGATGGCATGAGCAGTTCTTC.

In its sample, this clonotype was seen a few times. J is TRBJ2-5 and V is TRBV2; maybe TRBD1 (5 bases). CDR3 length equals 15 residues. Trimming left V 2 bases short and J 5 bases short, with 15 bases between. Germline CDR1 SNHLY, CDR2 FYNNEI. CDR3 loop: CASSEKNQGLETQYF. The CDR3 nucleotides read TGTGCCAGCAGTGAAAAGAATCAGGGATTGGAGACCCAGTACTTC. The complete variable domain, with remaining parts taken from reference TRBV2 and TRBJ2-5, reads EPEVTQTPSHQVTQMGQEVILRCVPISNHLYFYWYRQILGQKVEFLVSFYNNEISEKSEIFDDQFSVERPDGSNFTLKIRSTKLEDSAMYFCASSEKNQGLETQYFGPGTRLLVL.

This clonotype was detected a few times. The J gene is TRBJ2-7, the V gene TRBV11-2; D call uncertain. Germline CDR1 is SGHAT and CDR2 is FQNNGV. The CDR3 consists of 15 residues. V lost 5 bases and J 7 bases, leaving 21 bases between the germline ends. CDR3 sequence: CASSPPVRHLFEQYF. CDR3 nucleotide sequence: TGTGCCAGCAGCCCCCCCGTCAGACACCTATTTGAGCAGTACTTC.

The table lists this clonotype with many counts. CDR3: CSASGLTYQETQYF. For the CDR3, the DNA is TGCAGTGCTAGCGGACTAACGTACCAAGAGACCCAGTACTTC. The V call is TRBV20-1, the J call TRBJ2-5; TRBD2 might be the D (6 bases). CDR3 length equals 14 residues. V shed 3 bases and J shed 0 bases, with 11 bases lying between them. The V gene's germline CDR1 is DFQATT and CDR2 SNEGSKA (reference sequence).

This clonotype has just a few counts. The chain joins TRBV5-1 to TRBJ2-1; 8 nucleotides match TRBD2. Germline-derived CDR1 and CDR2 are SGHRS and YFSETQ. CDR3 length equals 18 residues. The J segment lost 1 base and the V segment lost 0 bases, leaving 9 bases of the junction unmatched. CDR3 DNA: TGCGCCAGCAGCTTGGGGACTAGCCCACGTCCATCCTACAATGAGCAGTTCTTC. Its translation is CASSLGTSPRPSYNEQFF.

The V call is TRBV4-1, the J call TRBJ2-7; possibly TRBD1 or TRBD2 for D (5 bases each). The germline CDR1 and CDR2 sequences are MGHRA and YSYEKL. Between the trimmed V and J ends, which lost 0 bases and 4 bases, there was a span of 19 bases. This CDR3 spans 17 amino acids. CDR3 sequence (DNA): TGCGCCAGCAGCCAAGATCCCGGAGCAGGGAGTGGGTACGAGCAGTACTTC. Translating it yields CASSQDPGAGSGYEQYF.

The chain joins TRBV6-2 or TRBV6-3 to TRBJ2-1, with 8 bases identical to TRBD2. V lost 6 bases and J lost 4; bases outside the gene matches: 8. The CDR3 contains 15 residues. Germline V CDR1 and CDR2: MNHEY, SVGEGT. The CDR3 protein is CASSIKRERYNEQFF. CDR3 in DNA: TGTGCCAGCAGCATCAAGCGGGAGAGATACAATGAGCAGTTCTTC.

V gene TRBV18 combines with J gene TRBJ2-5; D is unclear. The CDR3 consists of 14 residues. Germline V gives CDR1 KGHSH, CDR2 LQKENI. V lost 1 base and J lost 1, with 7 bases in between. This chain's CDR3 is CASSPLTGQETQYF. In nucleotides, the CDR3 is TGTGCCAGCTCACCACTGACGGGCCAAGAGACCCAGTACTTC.

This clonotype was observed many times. The CDR3 loop reads CASSQVFGYSYEQYF. The CDR3 DNA follows: TGCGCCAGCAGCCAAGTGTTCGGCTACTCCTACGAGCAGTACTTC. This chain connects TRBV4-3 to TRBJ2-7; the D is unclear. The V and J ends lost 1 base and 0 bases respectively, with 10 bases between them. In germline, CDR1 is LGHNA, CDR2 YSLEER. This CDR3 spans 15 amino acids.

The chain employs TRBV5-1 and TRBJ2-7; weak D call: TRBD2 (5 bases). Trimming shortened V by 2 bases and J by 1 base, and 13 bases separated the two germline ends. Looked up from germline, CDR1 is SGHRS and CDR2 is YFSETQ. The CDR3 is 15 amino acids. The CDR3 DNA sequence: TGCGCCAGCAGCTTTTTTTTCGGGATATCCTACGAGCAGTACTTC. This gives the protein CASSFFFGISYEQYF.

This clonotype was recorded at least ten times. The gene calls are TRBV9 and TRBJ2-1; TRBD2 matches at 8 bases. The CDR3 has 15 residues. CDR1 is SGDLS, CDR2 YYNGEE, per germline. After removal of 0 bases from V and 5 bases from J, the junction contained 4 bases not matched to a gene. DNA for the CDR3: TGTGCCAGCAGCGTAGATGTCGGGAGGGACAATGAGCAGTTCTTC. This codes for CASSVDVGRDNEQFF.

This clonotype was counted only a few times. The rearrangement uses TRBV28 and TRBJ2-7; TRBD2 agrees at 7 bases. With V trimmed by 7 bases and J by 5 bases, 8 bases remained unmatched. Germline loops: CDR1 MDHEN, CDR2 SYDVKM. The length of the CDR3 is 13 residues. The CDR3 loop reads CASTPGGANEQYF. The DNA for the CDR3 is TGTGCCAGCACCCCGGGGGGAGCCAACGAGCAGTACTTC.

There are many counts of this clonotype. The CDR3 bases are TGTGCCAGCAGCGTGGAGAGTACGCAGTATTTT. Protein product: CASSVESTQYF. The chain carries TRBV7-2 and TRBJ2-3; D uncertain. Germline V gene lookup returns CDR1 SGHTA and CDR2 FQGNSA. The ends were cut back, 5 bases at V and 8 bases at J, with 8 bases in the middle. The CDR3 extends over 11 amino acids. The complete variable domain, with remaining parts taken from reference TRBV7-2 and TRBJ2-3, reads GAGVSQSPSNKVTEKGKDVELRCDPISGHTALYWYRQSLGQGLEFLIYFQGNSAPDKSGLPSDRFSAERTGGSVSTLTIQRTQQEDSAVYLCASSVESTQYFGPGTRLTVL.

In DNA form, the CDR3 reads TGTGCCATAACTGGGGGACTAGCGGGGGCAGATACGCAGTATTTT. This sequence encodes CAITGGLAGADTQYF. V and J are TRBV10-3 and TRBJ2-3, with 14 bases identical to TRBD2. The CDR3 is 15 residues long. Germline V gives CDR1 ENHRY, CDR2 SYGVKD. V lost 9 bases, J lost 4 bases, and 6 bases stayed unmatched.

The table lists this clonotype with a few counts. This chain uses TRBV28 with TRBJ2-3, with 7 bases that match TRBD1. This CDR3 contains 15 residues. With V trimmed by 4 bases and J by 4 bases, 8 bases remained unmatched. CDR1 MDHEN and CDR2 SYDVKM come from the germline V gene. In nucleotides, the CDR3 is TGTGCCAGCAGTTCCGGACAGGTGACGGCAGATACGCAGTATTTT. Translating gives CASSSGQVTADTQYF.

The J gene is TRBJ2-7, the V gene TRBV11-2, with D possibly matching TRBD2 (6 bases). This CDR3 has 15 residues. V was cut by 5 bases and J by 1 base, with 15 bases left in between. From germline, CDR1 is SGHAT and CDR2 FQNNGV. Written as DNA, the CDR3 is TGTGCCAGCAGCCTAGCGTGGGGCGGTTCCTACGAGCAGTACTTC. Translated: CASSLAWGGSYEQYF.

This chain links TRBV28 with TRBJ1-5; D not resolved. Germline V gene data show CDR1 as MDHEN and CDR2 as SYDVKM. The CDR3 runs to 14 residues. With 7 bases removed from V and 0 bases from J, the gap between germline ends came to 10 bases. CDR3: CASIAGSSNQPQHF. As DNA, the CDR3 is TGTGCCAGCATTGCGGGGTCTAGCAATCAGCCCCAGCATTTT.

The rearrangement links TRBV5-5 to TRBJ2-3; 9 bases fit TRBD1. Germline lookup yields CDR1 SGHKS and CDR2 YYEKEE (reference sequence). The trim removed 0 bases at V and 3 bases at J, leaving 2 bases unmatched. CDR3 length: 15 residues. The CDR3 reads CASSLVGQGTDTQYF. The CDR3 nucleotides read TGTGCCAGCAGCTTGGTCGGACAGGGGACAGATACGCAGTATTTT. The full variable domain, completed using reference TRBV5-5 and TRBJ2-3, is DAGVTQSPTHLIKTRGQQVTLRCSPISGHKSVSWYQQVLGQGPQFIFQYYEKEERGRGNFPDRFSARQFPNYSSELNVNALLLGDSALYLCASSLVGQGTDTQYFGPGTRLTVL.

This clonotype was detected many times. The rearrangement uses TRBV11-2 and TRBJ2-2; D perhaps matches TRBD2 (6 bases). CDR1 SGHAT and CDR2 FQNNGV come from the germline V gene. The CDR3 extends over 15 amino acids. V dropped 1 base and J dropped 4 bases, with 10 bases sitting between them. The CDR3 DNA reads TGTGCCAGCAGCTTAGCAGGGAGGCGCACCGGGGAGCTGTTTTTT. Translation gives CASSLAGRRTGELFF.

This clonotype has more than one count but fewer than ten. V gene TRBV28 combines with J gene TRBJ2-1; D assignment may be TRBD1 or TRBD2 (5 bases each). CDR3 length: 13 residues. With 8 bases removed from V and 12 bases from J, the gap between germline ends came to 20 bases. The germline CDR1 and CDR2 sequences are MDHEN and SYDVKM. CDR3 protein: CASAQGPTMMQFF. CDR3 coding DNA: TGTGCCAGCGCCCAGGGACCAACAATGATGCAGTTCTTC.

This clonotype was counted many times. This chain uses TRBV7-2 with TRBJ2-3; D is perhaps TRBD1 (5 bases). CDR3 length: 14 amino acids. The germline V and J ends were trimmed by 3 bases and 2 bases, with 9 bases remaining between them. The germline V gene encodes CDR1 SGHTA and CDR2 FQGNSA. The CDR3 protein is CASSFTGFTDTQYF. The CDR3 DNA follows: TGTGCCAGCAGCTTTACAGGATTCACAGATACGCAGTATTTT.

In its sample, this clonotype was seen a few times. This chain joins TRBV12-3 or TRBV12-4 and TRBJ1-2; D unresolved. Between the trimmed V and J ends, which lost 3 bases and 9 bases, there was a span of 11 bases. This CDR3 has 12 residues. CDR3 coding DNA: TGTGCCAGCAGTTTGGAAGGCGCGCGCTACACCTTC. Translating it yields CASSLEGARYTF.